This T cell receptor beta chain was found in a study of T cells in Graves' hyperthyroidism and ophthalmopathy. This clonotype has a count of ten or more. RNA transcripts served as the template for amplifying TCR beta CDR3 regions. TCR CDR3 underwent first-round RT-PCR with the HTBI primer set. TCRdb reanalysed the multiplex PCR reads using MiXCR and keeps one entry per CDR3 protein. The sample shows 650,000 to 700,000 distinct CDR3 sequences, roughly a sixth of them seen only once. CDR3 length: 14 residues. V was clipped by 6 bases and J by 7 bases, with 17 bases between them. The clonotype originates from a man between 50 and 59 years old with Graves' hyperthyroidism. The sample consisted of blood. The chain is built from TRBV12-3 or TRBV12-4 and TRBJ2-3; D assignment may be TRBD1 or TRBD2 (6 bases each). CDR3 residues: CASSWTGGLNTQYF. CDR3 bases: TGTGCCAGCAGCTGGACTGGGGGGCTGAATACGCAGTATTTT.